One sample yielded the 8 T cell receptor beta chains listed below, sequenced in a study of vaccination effects on CD4 cells after COVID-19. Data came from immunoSEQ multiplex PCR; TCRdb stores just in-frame clones and leaves some out. The repertoire holds 45,000 or so clones, with more than 75% as singletons. No antigen is known for these receptors. Subsequent to a culture period of under twelve days, CD4+ T cells were isolated. The specimen comprised CD4+ T cells from PBMCs cultured without peptide, sampled before COVID-19 vaccination. These receptors were obtained from a human donor who had a prior SARS-CoV-2 infection.

This clone was counted once. CDR3 sequence reads: CASSSGTGWAYEQYF. DNA for the CDR3: TGCGCCAGCAGCTCGGGGACAGGGTGGGCCTACGAGCAGTACTTC. The chain combines TRBV5-1 with TRBJ2-7; the match to TRBD1 covers 9 bases. The V and J ends lost 3 bases and 2 bases, in that order; junction bases with no gene match: 6. The germline CDR1 and CDR2 sequences are SGHRS and YFSETQ. This CDR3 spans 15 amino acids.

The V gene is TRBV4-1, the J gene TRBJ1-3; the D is unclear. Trimming removed 6 bases from V and 3 bases from J, with 12 bases in between. Looked up from germline, CDR1 is MGHRA and CDR2 is YSYEKL. This CDR3 is 14 amino acids long. As DNA, the CDR3 is TGCGCCAGCAGTTTGGGCCTATTTGGAAACACCATATATTTT. Residues: CASSLGLFGNTIYF.

This clone was counted a single time. The chain recombines TRBV11-2 with TRBJ1-2, with D uncertain. The CDR3 has 13 residues. Germline loops: CDR1 SGHAT, CDR2 FQNNGV. V dropped 4 bases and J dropped 0 bases, with 6 bases sitting between them. In DNA, the CDR3 is TGTGCCAGCAGCTCACAGCCTAACTATGGCTACACCTTC. This encodes CASSSQPNYGYTF.

This chain links TRBV19 with TRBJ2-2; TRBD2 might be the D (5 bases). The CDR3 covers 14 residues. From germline, CDR1 is LNHDA and CDR2 SQIVND (reference sequence). The ends were cut back, 3 bases at V and 7 bases at J, with 12 bases in the middle. CDR3 region: CASSMEVIGGELFF. The CDR3 nucleotides are TGTGCCAGTAGTATGGAGGTGATTGGCGGGGAGCTGTTTTTT.

By its share, this clone is medium-sized. V and J are TRBV5-4 and TRBJ1-2; TRBD1 matches 10 bases. The V gene end was trimmed by 4 bases and the J gene end by 5 bases; junction bases not matched to a gene: 5. Germline-derived CDR1 and CDR2 are SGHNT and YYREEE (reference sequence). The CDR3 consists of 14 residues. The CDR3 coding sequence is TGTGCCAGCAGCGTGGGGGGACAGGGGTATGGCTACACCTTC. Protein: CASSVGGQGYGYTF.

The chain couples TRBV20-1 to TRBJ1-4, with D unclear. The CDR3 covers 13 residues. The V gene lost 3 bases and the J gene lost 7 bases, with 12 bases spanning the gap. Germline assignment: CDR1 DFQATT and CDR2 SNEGSKA (reference sequence). This CDR3 is CSASRRGPEKLFF. DNA of the CDR3: TGCAGTGCTAGTCGGCGCGGACCTGAAAAACTGTTTTTT.

This clone has just a few counts. The chain joins TRBV15 to TRBJ1-2; 11 positions agree with TRBD1. CDR3 length: 16 residues. Germline-derived CDR1 and CDR2 are LNHNV and YYDKDF (reference sequence). The ends lost 1 base at V and 4 bases at J; junction bases unmatched: 5. Here the CDR3 DNA reads TGTGCCACCAGCAGAGGCGGGACAGGGGGAACCTATGGCTACACCTTC. As protein: CATSRGGTGGTYGYTF.

The J gene is TRBJ2-3, the V gene TRBV7-3, with TRBD2 matching over 12 bases. Per germline, CDR1 SGHTA and CDR2 FQGTGA. V shed 6 bases, J shed 5 bases, and the junction held 6 bases outside the gene matches. CDR3 size: 15 residues. The CDR3 spells CASSEPGLAGDTQYF. The CDR3 DNA reads as TGTGCCAGCAGTGAACCGGGACTAGCGGGAGATACGCAGTATTTT.